This TCR beta chain was found in a study of a mutant IDH1 vaccine in newly diagnosed glioma. Study information: Initiation of the vaccine course occurred 4-6 weeks after radiotherapy alone, or alongside temozolomide cycles. V12 took place at week 35, and V13 at week 47.

Using immunoSEQ multiplex PCR, the repertoire was profiled, and TCRdb retains in-frame clones only, with some absent. The sample consists of approximately 61,000 clones, roughly 76% of them appearing once. Concerning this clone: The antigen remains unidentified.

Findings and limits, study-wide: In approximately 92% of patients, immune responses induced by the vaccine occurred.

Time point in this sample: week 35, safety follow-up. Every vaccine dose comprised 300 ug of mutant IDH1 20-mer peptide plus topical imiquimod. Eight vaccine injections were given to patients in weeks 1, 3, 5, 7, 11, 15, 19 and 23. With 2 bases clipped from V and 5 bases from J, the junction kept 5 bases outside the gene matches. The CDR3 sequence is 15 residues long. CDR1 and CDR2 from the germline V gene are KGHSH and LQKENI. The gene calls are TRBV18 and TRBJ2-5; TRBD1 agrees at 10 bases. Material: PBMCs, obtained from a glioma patient whose treatment included an IDH1 peptide vaccine. The receptor was isolated from a man aged 35 to 55 with glioma. The CDR3 is CASSPRQGARETQYF. CDR3 sequence (DNA): TGTGCCAGCTCACCAAGACAGGGGGCGCGGGAGACCCAGTACTTC.